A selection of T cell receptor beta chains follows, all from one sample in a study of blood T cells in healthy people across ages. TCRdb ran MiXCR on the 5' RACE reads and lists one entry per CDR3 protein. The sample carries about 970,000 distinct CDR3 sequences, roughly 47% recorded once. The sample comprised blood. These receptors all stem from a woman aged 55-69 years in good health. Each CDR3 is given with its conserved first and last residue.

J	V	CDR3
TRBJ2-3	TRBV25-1	CASPRLAGEADTQYF
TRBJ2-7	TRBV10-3	CAISGPGGTGNYEQYF
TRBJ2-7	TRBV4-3	CASSQRQGGSYEQYF
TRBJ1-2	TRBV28	CASNSPRGGQDYGYTF
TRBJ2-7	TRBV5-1	CASSLLTGTSYEQYF
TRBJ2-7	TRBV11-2	CASSLDRVAGTYEQYF
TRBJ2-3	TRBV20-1	CRVIGEPYTDTQYF
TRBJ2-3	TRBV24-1	CATNTRQGTTDTQYF
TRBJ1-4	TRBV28	CASGLGKLFF
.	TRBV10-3	CAIGTGVGYEQYF
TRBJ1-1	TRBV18	CASHTRGTEAFF
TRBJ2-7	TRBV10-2	CASSESAGTYEQYF
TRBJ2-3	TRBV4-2	CASSQGASGKDTETQYF
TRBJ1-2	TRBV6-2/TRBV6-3	CASSRGDRGIGYTF
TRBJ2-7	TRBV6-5	CASSPGTEFYEQYF
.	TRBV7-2	CASSLGVLASKETQYF
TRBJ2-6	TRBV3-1	CASSQEARSGANVLTF
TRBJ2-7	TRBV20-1	CSASAPDNSYEQYF
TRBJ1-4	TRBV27	CASSVIPGEKLFF
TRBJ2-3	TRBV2	CASSASRTQYF